This T cell receptor beta chain stems from a study of T cell changes during pregnancy in multiple sclerosis. Germline assignment: CDR1 SGHRS and CDR2 YFSETQ. The CDR3 totals 15 residues. V was clipped by 0 bases and J by 7 bases; unmatched bases: 9. Sequenced by immunoSEQ multiplex PCR; TCRdb stores in-frame clones only, minus some. The sample has about 80,000 clones, about 92% seen once; the top ten hold around 2.6%. The clonotype comes from a female donor with multiple sclerosis, enrolled in a pregnancy study. This chain connects TRBV5-1 to TRBJ2-7; 8 positions match TRBD1. Material: peripheral blood, obtained before pregnancy. Written as DNA, the CDR3 is TGCGCCAGCAGCTTGGAAGGGACAGGAGTAACGGAGCAGTACTTC. It is translated as CASSLEGTGVTEQYF.